A single sample gave rise to the 6 T cell receptor beta chains below, sequenced in a study of low-dose radiotherapy and immunotherapy resistance in tumors. As to time point: before trial treatment. Priming of first-strand cDNA relied on TRAV- and TRBV-specific primers (covering alpha and beta chains). With a V-primer adapter and a constant-region primer, TCRs were amplified for 20 to 25 PCR cycles. A single record per CDR3 protein comes from TCRdb applying MiXCR to the reads. This table has tens of thousands of distinct CDR3 sequences, approximately 19% appearing once. The starting material was PBMCs, obtained before treatment. The receptors originated from a male donor with prostate cancer.

This clonotype appeared many times. The chain couples TRBV4-1 to TRBJ1-5; D ambiguous. V gave up 1 base and J gave up 5 bases, with 12 bases separating them. The V gene's germline CDR1 is MGHRA and CDR2 YSYEKL. CDR3 size: 15 residues. Here the CDR3 reads CASSQGYTEHQPQHF. CDR3 nucleotides: TGCGCCAGCAGCCAAGGGTATACCGAGCATCAGCCCCAGCATTTT.

This clonotype was observed at least ten times. CDR3 nucleotide sequence: TGTGCCAGCAGCCCGAATGCGGTGGTTGGGGGCAATCAGCCCCAGCATTTT. It specifies CASSPNAVVGGNQPQHF. The rearrangement links TRBV7-8 to TRBJ1-5; no firm D call. Germline CDR1 is SGHVS and CDR2 is FQNEAQ. This CDR3 spans 17 amino acids. Trimming removed 5 bases from V and 2 bases from J, with 19 bases in between. The full variable domain, rest sourced from reference TRBV7-8 and TRBJ1-5, is GAGVSQSPRYKVAKRGQDVALRCDPISGHVSLFWYQQALGQGPEFLTYFQNEAQLDKSGLPSDRFFAERPEGSVSTLKIQRTQQEDSAVYLCASSPNAVVGGNQPQHFGDGTRLSIL.

This clonotype was seen ten or more times. J is TRBJ2-5 and V is TRBV28; TRBD1 aligns across 7 bases. Germline V CDR1 and CDR2: MDHEN, SYDVKM. J gave up 5 bases and V 5 bases, and 5 bases lay outside the gene matches. CDR3 length equals 13 residues. The CDR3 loop is CASSKRGLETQYF. The CDR3 DNA sequence: TGTGCCAGCAGTAAAAGGGGGCTGGAGACCCAGTACTTC.

The chain combines TRBV6-1 with TRBJ2-2; 14 bases are a match to TRBD2. Germline V gene data show CDR1 as MNHNS and CDR2 as SASEGT. The CDR3 extends over 18 amino acids. The V and J ends lost 6 bases and 0 bases, in that order; junction bases with no gene match: 6. CDR3 residues: CASRGLAGVNTNTGELFF. The CDR3 region has the DNA TGTGCCAGCAGGGGACTAGCGGGAGTCAATACGAACACCGGGGAGCTGTTTTTT.

For this clonotype: This likely traces to a read error, being one base from a far larger clone. The J gene is TRBJ2-3, the V gene TRBV6-6; 7 nucleotides agree with TRBD2. In germline, CDR1 is MNHNY, CDR2 SVGAGI (reference sequence). The V gene end was trimmed by 7 bases and the J gene end by 5 bases; junction bases not matched to a gene: 9. This CDR3 is built from 14 residues. The DNA for the CDR3 is TGTGCCAGCACTGCGGAGGCTAGCGGAGATACGCAGTATTTT. Encoded protein: CASTAEASGDTQYF.

Remarks on this clonotype: A read error may be the cause here, since a much bigger clone is one base away. The chain employs TRBV19 and TRBJ2-5; TRBD2 might be the D (6 bases). Trimming took off 7 bases at V and 1 base at J, with 16 bases between the two ends. The CDR3 is 15 residues long. The germline gives CDR1 LNHDA, CDR2 SQIVND (reference sequence). CDR3 DNA sequence: TGTGCCAGTACTTTTGGTCGGGGGTTCCAAGAGACCCAGTACTTC. This sequence encodes CASTFGRGFQETQYF. Together with reference TRBV19 and TRBJ2-5, the CDR3 gives the full variable domain: DGGITQSPKYLFRKEGQNVTLSCEQNLNHDAMYWYRQDPGQGLRLIYYSQIVNDFQKGDIAEGYSVSREKKESFPLTVTSAQKNPTAFYLCASTFGRGFQETQYFGPGTRLLVL.